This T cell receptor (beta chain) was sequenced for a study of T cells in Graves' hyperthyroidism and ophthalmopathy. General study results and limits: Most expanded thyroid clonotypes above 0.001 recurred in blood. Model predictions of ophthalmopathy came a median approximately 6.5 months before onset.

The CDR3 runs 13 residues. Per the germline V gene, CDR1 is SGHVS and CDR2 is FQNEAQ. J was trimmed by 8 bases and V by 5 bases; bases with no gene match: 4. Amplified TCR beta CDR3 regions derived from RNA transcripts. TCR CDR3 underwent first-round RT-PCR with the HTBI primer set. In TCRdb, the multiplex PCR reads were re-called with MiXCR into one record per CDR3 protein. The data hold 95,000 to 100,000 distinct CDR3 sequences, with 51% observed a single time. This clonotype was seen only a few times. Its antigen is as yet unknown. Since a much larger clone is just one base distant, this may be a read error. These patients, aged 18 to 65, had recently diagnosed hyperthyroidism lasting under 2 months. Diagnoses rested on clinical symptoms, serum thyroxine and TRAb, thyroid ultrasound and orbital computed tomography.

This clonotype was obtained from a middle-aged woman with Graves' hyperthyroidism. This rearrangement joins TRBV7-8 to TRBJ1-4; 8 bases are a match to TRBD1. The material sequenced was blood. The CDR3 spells CASSQDREEKLFF. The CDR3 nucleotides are TGTGCCAGCAGCCAGGACAGGGAGGAAAAACTGTTTTTT.